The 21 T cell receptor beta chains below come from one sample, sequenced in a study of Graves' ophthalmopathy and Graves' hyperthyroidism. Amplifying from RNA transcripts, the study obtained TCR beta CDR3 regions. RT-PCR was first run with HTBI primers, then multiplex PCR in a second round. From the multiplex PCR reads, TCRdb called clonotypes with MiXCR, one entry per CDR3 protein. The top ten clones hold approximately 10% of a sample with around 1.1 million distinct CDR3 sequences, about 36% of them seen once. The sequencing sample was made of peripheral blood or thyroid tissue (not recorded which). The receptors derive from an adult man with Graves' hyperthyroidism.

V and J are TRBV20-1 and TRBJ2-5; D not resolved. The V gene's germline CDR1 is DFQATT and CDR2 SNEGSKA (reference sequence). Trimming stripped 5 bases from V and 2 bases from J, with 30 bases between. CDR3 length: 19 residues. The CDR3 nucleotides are TGCAGTGCTCGGAAGGCAGGCACCGCGATGTTTACTAAACAAGAGACCCAGTACTTC. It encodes CSARKAGTAMFTKQETQYF.

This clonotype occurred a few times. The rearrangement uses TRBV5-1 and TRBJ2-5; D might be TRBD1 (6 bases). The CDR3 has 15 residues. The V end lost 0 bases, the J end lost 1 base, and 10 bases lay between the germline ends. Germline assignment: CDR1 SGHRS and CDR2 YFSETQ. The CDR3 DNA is TGCGCCAGCAGCTTGGGACAGGCCGGCCAAGAGACCCAGTACTTC. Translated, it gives CASSLGQAGQETQYF. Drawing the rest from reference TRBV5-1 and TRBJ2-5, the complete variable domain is KAGVTQTPRYLIKTRGQQVTLSCSPISGHRSVSWYQQTPGQGLQFLFEYFSETQRNKGNFPGRFSGRQFSNSRSEMNVSTLELGDSALYLCASSLGQAGQETQYFGPGTRLLVL.

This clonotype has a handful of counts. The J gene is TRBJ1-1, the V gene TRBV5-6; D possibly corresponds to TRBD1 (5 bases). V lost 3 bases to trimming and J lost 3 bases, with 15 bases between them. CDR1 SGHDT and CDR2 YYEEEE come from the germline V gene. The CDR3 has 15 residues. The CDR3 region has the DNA TGTGCCAGCAGCTCGCCTTTCGCGGGGGACACTGAAGCTTTCTTT. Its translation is CASSSPFAGDTEAFF.

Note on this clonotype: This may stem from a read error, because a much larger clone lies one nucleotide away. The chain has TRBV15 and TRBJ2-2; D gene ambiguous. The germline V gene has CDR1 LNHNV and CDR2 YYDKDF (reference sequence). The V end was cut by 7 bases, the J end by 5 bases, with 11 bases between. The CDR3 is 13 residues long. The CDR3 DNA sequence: TGTGCCACCAACCCTCTATGTACCGGGGAGCTGTTTTTT. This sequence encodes CATNPLCTGELFF.

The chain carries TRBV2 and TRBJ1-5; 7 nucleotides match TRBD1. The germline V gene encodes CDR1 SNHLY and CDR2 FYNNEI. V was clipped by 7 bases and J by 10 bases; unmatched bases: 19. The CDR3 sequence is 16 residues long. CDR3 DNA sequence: TGTGCCAGCACTTCGGGACGGCCTCGTTCAGGGGGTCCCCAGCATTTT. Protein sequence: CASTSGRPRSGGPQHF.

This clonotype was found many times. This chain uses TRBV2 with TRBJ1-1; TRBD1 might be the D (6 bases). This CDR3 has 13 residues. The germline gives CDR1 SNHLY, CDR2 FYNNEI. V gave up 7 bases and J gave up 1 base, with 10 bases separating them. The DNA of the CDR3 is TGTGCCAGCAATCCGACAGGGAACACTGAAGCTTTCTTT. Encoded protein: CASNPTGNTEAFF.

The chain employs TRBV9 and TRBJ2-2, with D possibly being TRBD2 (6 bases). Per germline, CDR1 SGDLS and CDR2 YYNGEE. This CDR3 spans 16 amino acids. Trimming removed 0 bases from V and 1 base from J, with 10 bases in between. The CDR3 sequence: CASSVEISGNTGELFF. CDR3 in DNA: TGTGCCAGCAGCGTAGAAATTAGCGGGAACACCGGGGAGCTGTTTTTT.

CDR3 sequence reads: CASSPETVGRRFNQPQHF. In DNA, the CDR3 is TGTGCCAGCAGCCCTGAGACGGTAGGGCGGAGATTCAATCAGCCCCAGCATTTT. The V call is TRBV7-2, the J call TRBJ1-5, with D hard to call. Germline-derived CDR1 and CDR2 are SGHTA and FQGNSA. CDR3 length: 18 residues. The V end lost 5 bases, the J end lost 3 bases, and 23 bases lay between the germline ends.

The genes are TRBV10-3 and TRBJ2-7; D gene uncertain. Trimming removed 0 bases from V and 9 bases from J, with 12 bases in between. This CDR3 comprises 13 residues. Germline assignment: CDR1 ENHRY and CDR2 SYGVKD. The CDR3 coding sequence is TGTGCCATCAGTGAGTCTTTTGGATCAGGGCAGTACTTC. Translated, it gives CAISESFGSGQYF.

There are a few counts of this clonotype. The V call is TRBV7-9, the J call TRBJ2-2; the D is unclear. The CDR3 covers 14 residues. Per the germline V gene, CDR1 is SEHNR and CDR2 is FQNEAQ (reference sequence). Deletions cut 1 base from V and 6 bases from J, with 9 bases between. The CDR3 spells CASSLGSFSGELFF. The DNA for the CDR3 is TGTGCCAGCAGCTTAGGTTCGTTCTCCGGGGAGCTGTTTTTT.

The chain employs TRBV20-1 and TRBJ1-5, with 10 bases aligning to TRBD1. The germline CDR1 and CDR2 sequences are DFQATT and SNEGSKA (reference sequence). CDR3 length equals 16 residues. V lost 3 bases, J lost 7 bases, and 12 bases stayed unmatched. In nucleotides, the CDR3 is TGCAGTGCTAGTGGGGACAGGGGACCGGGGAGGCAGCCCCAGCATTTT. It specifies CSASGDRGPGRQPQHF.

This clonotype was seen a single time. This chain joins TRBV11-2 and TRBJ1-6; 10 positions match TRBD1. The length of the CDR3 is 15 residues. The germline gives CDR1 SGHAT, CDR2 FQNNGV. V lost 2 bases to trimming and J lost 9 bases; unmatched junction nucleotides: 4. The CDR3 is CASSLTGTGVSPLHF. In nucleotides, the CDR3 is TGTGCCAGCAGCTTAACAGGGACAGGGGTTTCACCCCTCCACTTT.

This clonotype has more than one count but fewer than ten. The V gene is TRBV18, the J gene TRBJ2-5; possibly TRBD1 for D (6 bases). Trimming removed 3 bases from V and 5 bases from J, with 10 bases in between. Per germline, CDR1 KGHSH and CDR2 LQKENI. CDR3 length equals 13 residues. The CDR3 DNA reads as TGTGCCAGCTCACCGGACAGCGCGGAGACCCAGTACTTC. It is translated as CASSPDSAETQYF.

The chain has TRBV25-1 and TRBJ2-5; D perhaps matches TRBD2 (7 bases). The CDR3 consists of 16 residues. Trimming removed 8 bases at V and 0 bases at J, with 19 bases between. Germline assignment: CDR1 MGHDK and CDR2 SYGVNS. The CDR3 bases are TGTGCCAGCCCAAAACGGGGGGCGGATAACCAAGAGACCCAGTACTTC. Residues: CASPKRGADNQETQYF.

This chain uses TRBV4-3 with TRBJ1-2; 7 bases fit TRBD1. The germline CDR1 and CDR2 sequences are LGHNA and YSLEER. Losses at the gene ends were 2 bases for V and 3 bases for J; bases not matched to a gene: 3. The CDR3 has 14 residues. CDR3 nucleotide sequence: TGCGCCAGCAGCCAAAGACAGGGCGACTATGGCTACACCTTC. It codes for CASSQRQGDYGYTF.

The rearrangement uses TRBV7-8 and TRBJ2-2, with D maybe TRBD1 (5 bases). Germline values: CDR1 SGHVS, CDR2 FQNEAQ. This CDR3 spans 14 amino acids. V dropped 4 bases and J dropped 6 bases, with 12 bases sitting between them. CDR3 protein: CASSSTASAGELFF. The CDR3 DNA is TGTGCCAGCAGCTCGACAGCCTCTGCCGGGGAGCTGTTTTTT.

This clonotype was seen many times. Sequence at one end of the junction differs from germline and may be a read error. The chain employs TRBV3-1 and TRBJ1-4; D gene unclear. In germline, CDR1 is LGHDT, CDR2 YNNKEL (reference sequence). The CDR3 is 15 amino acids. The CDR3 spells CASSQGTGSNEKLFF. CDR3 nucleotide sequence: TGCGCCAGCAGCCAAGGTACCGGCAGTAATGAAAAACTGTTTTTT. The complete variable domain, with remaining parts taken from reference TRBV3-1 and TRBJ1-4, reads DTAVSQTPKYLVTQMGNDKSIKCEQNLGHDTMYWYKQDSKKFLKIMFSYNNKELIINETVPNRFSPKSPDKAHLNLHINSLELGDSAVYFCASSQGTGSNEKLFFGSGTQLSVL.

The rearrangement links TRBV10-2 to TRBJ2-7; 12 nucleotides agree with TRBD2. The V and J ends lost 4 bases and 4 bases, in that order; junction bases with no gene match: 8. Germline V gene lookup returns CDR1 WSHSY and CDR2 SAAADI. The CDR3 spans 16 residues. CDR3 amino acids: CASSAGLAGSMYEQYF. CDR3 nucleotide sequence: TGCGCCAGCAGTGCCGGACTAGCGGGATCCATGTACGAGCAGTACTTC.

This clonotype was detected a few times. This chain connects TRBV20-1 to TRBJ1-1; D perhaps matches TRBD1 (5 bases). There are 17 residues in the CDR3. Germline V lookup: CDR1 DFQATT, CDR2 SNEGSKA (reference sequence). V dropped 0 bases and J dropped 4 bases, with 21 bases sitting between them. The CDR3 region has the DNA TGCAGTGCTAGAGATGGGTTTTCTCAGGGATGGGGCACTGAAGCTTTCTTT. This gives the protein CSARDGFSQGWGTEAFF.

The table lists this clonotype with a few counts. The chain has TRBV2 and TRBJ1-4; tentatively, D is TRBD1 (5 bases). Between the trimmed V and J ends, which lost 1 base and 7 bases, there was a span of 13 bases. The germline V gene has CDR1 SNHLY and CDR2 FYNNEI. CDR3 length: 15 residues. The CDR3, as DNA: TGTGCCAGCAGTGAAGGGCAGGGCCGAAGTGAAAAACTGTTTTTT. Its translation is CASSEGQGRSEKLFF.

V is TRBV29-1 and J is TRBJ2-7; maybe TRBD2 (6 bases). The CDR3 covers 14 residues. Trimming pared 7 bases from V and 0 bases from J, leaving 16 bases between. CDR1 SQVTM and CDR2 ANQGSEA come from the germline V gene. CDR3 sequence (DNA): TGCAGCGCCAAAAGGGCGGGGAGCTCCTACGAGCAGTACTTC. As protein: CSAKRAGSSYEQYF.